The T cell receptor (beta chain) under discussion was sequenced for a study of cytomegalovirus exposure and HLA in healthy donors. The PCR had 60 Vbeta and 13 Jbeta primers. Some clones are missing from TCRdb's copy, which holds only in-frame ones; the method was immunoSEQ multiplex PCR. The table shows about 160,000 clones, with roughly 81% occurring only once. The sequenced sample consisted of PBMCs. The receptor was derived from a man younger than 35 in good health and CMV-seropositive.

The CDR3 sequence: CASSPVSSETQYF. The CDR3, as DNA: TGTGCCAGCAGCCCCGTTTCAAGCGAGACCCAGTACTTC. V gene TRBV7-3 combines with J gene TRBJ2-5, with unresolved D. CDR1 and CDR2 (germline): SGHTA, FQGTGA. The CDR3 covers 13 residues. Trimming cost V 5 bases and J 5 bases, with 12 bases left between them. The full variable domain, its missing parts supplied by reference TRBV7-3 and TRBJ2-5, is GAGVSQTPSNKVTEKGKYVELRCDPISGHTALYWYRQSLGQGPEFLIYFQGTGAADDSGLPNDRFFAVRPEGSVSTLKIQRTERGDSAVYLCASSPVSSETQYFGPGTRLLVL.